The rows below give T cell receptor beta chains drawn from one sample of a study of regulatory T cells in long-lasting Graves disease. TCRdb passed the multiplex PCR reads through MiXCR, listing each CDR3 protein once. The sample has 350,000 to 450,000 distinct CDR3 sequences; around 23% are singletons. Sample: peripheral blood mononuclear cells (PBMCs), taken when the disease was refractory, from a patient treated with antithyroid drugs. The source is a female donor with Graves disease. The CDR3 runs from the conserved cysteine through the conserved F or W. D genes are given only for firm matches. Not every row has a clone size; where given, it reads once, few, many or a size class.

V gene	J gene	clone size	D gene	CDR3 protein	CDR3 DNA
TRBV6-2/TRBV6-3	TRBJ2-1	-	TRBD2	CASWASIAGGGNEQFF	TGTGCCAGCTGGGCCTCGATAGCGGGAGGGGGAAATGAGCAGTTCTTC
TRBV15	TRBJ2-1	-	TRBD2	CATSTSSGIYNEQFF	TGTGCCACCAGCACCTCTAGCGGGATCTACAATGAGCAGTTCTTC
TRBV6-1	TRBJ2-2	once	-	CASSEGRLAGELFF	TGTGCCAGCAGTGAAGGGAGGCTAGCTGGGGAGCTGTTTTTT
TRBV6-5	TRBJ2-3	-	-	CASSLVDSSTDTQYF	TGTGCCAGCAGTTTAGTTGACAGTAGCACAGATACGCAGTATTTT
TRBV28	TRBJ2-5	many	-	CASSLPGRETQYF	TGTGCCAGCAGTTTACCAGGGAGAGAGACCCAGTACTTC
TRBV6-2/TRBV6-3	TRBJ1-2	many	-	CASRSTVLPF	TGTGCCAGCCGCTCCACAGTGTTGCCCTTC
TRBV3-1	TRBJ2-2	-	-	CASSLPQGELFF	TGTGCCAGCAGCCTCCCTCAGGGGGAGCTGTTTTTT
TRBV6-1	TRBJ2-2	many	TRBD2	CASRNKAGGLTGELFF	TGTGCCAGCAGGAACAAAGCGGGAGGGTTGACCGGGGAGCTGTTTTTT
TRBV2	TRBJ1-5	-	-	CASSERSKGNQPQHF	TGTGCCAGCAGTGAAAGGTCCAAGGGCAATCAGCCCCAGCATTTT
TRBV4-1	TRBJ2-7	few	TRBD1	CASSQEWTGGYEQYF	TGCGCCAGCAGCCAGGAGTGGACAGGGGGCTACGAGCAGTACTTC
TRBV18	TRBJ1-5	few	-	CASSPPGGRRDQPQHF	TGTGCCAGCTCACCACCAGGCGGACGGAGGGACCAGCCCCAGCATTTT
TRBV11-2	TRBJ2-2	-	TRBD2	CASSLYPPGGTGELFF	TGTGCCAGCAGCCTATACCCACCGGGAGGCACCGGGGAGCTGTTTTTT
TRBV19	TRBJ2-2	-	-	CASSIERTGELFF	TGTGCCAGTAGTATAGAGCGCACCGGGGAGCTGTTTTTT
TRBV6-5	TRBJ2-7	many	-	CASSSISRGSYEQYF	TGTGCCAGCAGTTCCATTTCACGCGGGTCCTACGAGCAGTACTTC
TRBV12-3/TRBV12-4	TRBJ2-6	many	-	CASSLGKTSGANVLTF	TGTGCCAGCAGTTTGGGGAAAACCTCTGGGGCCAACGTCCTGACTTTC
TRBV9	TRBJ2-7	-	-	CASSPSSSYEQYF	TGTGCCAGCAGCCCATCAAGCTCCTACGAGCAGTACTTC
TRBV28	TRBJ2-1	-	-	CASRPGGTSYNEQFF	TGTGCCAGCCGCCCTGGTGGGACATCATACAATGAGCAGTTCTTC
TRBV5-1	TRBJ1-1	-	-	CASSLNTGGTEAFF	TGCGCCAGCAGCTTGAACACGGGAGGGACTGAAGCTTTCTTT
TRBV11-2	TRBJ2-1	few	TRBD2	CASSLGGTSGNRDNEQFF	TGTGCCAGCAGCTTAGGAGGGACTAGCGGGAACAGAGACAATGAGCAGTTCTTC
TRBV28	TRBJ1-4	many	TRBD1	CATLGGSTNEKLFF	TGTGCTACATTAGGGGGCTCGACTAATGAAAAACTGTTTTTT
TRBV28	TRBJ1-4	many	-	CASSFRENEKLFF	TGTGCCAGCAGTTTCCGTGAGAATGAAAAACTGTTTTTT
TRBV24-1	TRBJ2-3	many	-	CATSEGGGSTDTQYF	TGTGCCACCAGTGAGGGAGGGGGTAGCACAGATACGCAGTATTTT
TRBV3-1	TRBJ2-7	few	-	CASSLKLADYEQYF	TGTGCCAGCAGCCTTAAACTAGCAGACTACGAGCAGTACTTC
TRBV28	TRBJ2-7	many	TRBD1	CASISQPGTGDSYEQYF	TGTGCCAGCATCTCCCAGCCAGGGACAGGTGACTCCTACGAGCAGTACTTC
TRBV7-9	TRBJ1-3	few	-	CARQAGNTIYF	TGTGCCAGGCAGGCTGGAAACACCATATATTTT
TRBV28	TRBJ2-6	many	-	CASIPRSWGRSSGANVLTF	TGTGCCAGCATTCCTCGGTCCTGGGGGCGTTCTTCTGGGGCCAACGTCCTGACTTTC
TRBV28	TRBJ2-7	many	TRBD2	CASRRLAGVYEQYF	TGTGCCAGCAGGAGACTAGCGGGAGTTTACGAGCAGTACTTC
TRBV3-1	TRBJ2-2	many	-	CASSQGGQVSSGELFF	TGTGCCAGCAGCCAAGGGGGTCAGGTATCGTCCGGGGAGCTGTTTTTT
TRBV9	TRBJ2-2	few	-	CASSVAGSATGELFF	TGTGCCAGCAGCGTAGCGGGATCGGCCACCGGGGAGCTGTTTTTT
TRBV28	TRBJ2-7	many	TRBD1	CASSSDRANEQYF	TGTGCCAGCAGTTCGGACAGGGCCAACGAGCAGTACTTC
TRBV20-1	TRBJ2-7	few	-	CSAIGGRPYEQYF	TGCAGTGCTATAGGGGGACGCCCCTACGAGCAGTACTTC
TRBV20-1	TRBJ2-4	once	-	CSAPRGQDIQYF	TGCAGTGCCCCCCGGGGGCAGGACATTCAGTACTTC
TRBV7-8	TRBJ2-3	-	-	CASSYQQGPGTDTQYF	TGTGCCAGCAGCTACCAACAGGGACCTGGCACAGATACGCAGTATTTT
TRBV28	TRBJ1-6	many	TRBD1	CASRLDRGDSPLHF	TGTGCCAGCAGGCTGGACAGGGGTGATTCACCCCTCCACTTT
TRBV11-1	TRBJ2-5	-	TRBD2	CASRPGTSGGTQYF	TGTGCCAGCAGACCCGGGACTAGCGGAGGGACCCAGTACTTC
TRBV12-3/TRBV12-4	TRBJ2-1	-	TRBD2	CASSGRTSAYNEQFF	TGTGCCAGCAGTGGAAGGACTAGCGCGTACAATGAGCAGTTCTTC
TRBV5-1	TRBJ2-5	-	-	CASSLSQTSIQYF	TGCGCCAGCAGCTTGAGTCAGACAAGTATCCAGTACTTC
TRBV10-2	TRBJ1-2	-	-	CASSESSGHGYTF	TGCGCCAGCAGTGAGTCGAGCGGGCATGGCTACACCTTC
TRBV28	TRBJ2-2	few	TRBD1	CASSFITGVSGELFF	TGTGCCAGCAGTTTTATCACAGGGGTCTCCGGGGAGCTGTTTTTT
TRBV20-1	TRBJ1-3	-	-	CSAVGIAGNTIYF	TGCAGTGCTGTAGGGATTGCTGGAAACACCATATATTTT
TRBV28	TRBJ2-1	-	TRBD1	CASTQRDRFNAYNEQFF	TGTGCCAGCACACAGAGGGACAGGTTTAACGCCTACAATGAGCAGTTCTTC
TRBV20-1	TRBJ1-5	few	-	CSASPTANQPQHF	TGCAGTGCTAGCCCGACAGCAAATCAGCCCCAGCATTTT
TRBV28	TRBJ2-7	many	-	CASSFKYEQYF	TGTGCCAGCAGTTTCAAATACGAGCAGTACTTC
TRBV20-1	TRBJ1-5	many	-	CSARMAANQPQHF	TGCAGTGCTAGGATGGCAGCAAATCAGCCCCAGCATTTT
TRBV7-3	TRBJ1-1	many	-	CASSPTKGTEAFF	TGTGCCAGCAGCCCCACGAAGGGAACTGAAGCTTTCTTT
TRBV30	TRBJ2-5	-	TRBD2	CAWSVGREGLGF	TGTGCCTGGAGTGTAGGGCGGGAGGGCCTTGGCTTC
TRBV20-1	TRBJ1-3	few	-	CSARSQHSGNTIYF	TGCAGTGCTAGAAGCCAGCACTCTGGAAACACCATATATTTT
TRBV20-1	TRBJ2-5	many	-	CSASGPPSLETQYF	TGCAGTGCTAGTGGGCCGCCCTCATTAGAGACCCAGTACTTC
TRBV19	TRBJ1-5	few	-	CASSIGGGGNQPQHF	TGTGCCAGTAGTATCGGGGGGGGCGGAAATCAGCCCCAGCATTTT
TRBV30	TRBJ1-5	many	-	CAWSSLGINQPQHF	TGTGCCTGGAGTTCCTTGGGGATCAATCAGCCCCAGCATTTT
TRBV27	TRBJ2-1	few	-	CASSLGTSPYNEQFF	TGTGCCAGCAGTTTGGGTACTTCCCCCTACAATGAGCAGTTCTTC
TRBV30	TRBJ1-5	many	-	CAWSVQSNQPQHF	TGTGCCTGGAGTGTGCAAAGCAATCAGCCCCAGCATTTT
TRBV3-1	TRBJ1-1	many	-	CASSQLGGPTNTEAFF	TGTGCCAGCAGCCAGCTCGGTGGGCCTACGAACACTGAAGCTTTCTTT
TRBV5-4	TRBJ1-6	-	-	CASRADTPGKSSYNSPLHF	TGTGCCAGCAGGGCCGATACACCGGGAAAGAGCTCCTATAATTCACCCCTCCACTTT
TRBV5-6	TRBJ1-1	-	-	CASSWRQDEAFF	TGTGCCAGCAGCTGGCGACAGGATGAAGCTTTCTTT
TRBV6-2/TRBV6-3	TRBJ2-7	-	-	CASSEPPYEQYF	TGTGCCAGCAGTGAACCCCCCTACGAGCAGTACTTC
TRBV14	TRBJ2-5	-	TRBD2	CASSHSGRAPETQYF	TGTGCCAGCAGCCACAGCGGGAGGGCCCCGGAGACCCAGTACTTC
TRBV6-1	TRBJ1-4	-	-	CASSPGGGIANEKLFF	TGTGCCAGCAGCCCCGGCGGGGGCATTGCTAATGAAAAACTGTTTTTT
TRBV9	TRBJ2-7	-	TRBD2	CASSSGGLAAYEQYF	TGTGCCAGCAGCTCAGGGGGACTAGCGGCCTACGAGCAGTACTTC